This TCR beta chain was found in a study of CD8 T cells in Susac syndrome. RNA was extracted with the RNeasy kit, and a quantity of roughly 0.5 to 1 ug was reverse transcribed using random hexamers. Each CDR3 protein is one row after TCRdb ran MiXCR on the immunoSEQ multiplex PCR reads. This table has 250,000 to 350,000 distinct CDR3 sequences, around 92% appearing once. In germline, CDR1 is MNHNS, CDR2 SASEGT. The ends were cut back, 5 bases at V and 12 bases at J, with 10 bases in the middle. CDR3 length equals 11 residues. The sample holds a few counts of this clonotype. Negative magnetic isolation gave CD8+ and CD4+ cells; FACS enriched CD8+ TEMRA.

This chain joins TRBV6-1 and TRBJ1-4, with D hard to call. This sequence was found in a human donor with multiple sclerosis. The sequencing input was CD4+ T cells from PBMCs. As DNA, the CDR3 is TGTGCCAGCAGTTTTGGCGGCCAACTGTTTTTT. Its translation is CASSFGGQLFF.